This T cell receptor (beta chain) was identified in a study of blood T cell repertoires in COVID-19. Study summary: COVID-19 samples from acute and convalescent phases originated in the United States, Italy and Spain. The analysed material was cDNA or gDNA that came from T cells, B-cell-depleted T cells, or PBMCs.

In the original workflow: Estimated nucleated cell counts came from reference gene primer amplification. Some clones are missing from TCRdb's copy, which holds only in-frame ones; the method was immunoSEQ multiplex PCR. The D gene and trimming were derived from the DNA, and the V and J assignments and clone size from that table. Of 130,000 or so clones in the sample, around 80% were seen once. Germline V gene data show CDR1 as MDHEN and CDR2 as SYDVKM. This CDR3 spans 15 amino acids. V was clipped by 2 bases and J by 0 bases, with 9 bases between them. Ages ranged from about 18 to 89 years, with residence in more than 20 US areas.

The sequence was collected from a man aged 40-55 years with acute COVID-19. The rearrangement uses TRBV28 and TRBJ2-3; D ambiguous. Sequences were obtained from PBMCs or T cells enriched from blood (not recorded which). CDR3 nucleotide sequence: TGTGCCAGCAGTTTAATGGGCAGGAGCACAGATACGCAGTATTTT. This translates into CASSLMGRSTDTQYF. Filled out from reference TRBV28 and TRBJ2-3, the complete variable domain reads DVKVTQSSRYLVKRTGEKVFLECVQDMDHENMFWYRQDPGLGLRLIYFSYDVKMKEKGDIPEGYSVSREKKERFSLILESASTNQTSMYLCASSLMGRSTDTQYFGPGTRLTVL.